The 6 T cell receptor beta chains given below trace back to one sample, sequenced in a study of blood T cells in healthy people across ages. It was with a sample-barcoded 5' primer and a J-beta primer mix that a second PCR of roughly 7 to 12 cycles was run. TCRdb re-called the 5' RACE reads with MiXCR, one entry per CDR3 protein. The sample holds about 1.4 million distinct CDR3 sequences, approximately 59% seen once. The sequenced material came from blood. Receptors originate from a man aged 18 to 29 in good health.

This clonotype was seen a few times. The chain combines TRBV7-9 with TRBJ1-2; D is uncertain. The CDR3 has 11 amino acids. Trimming took off 4 bases at V and 8 bases at J, with 8 bases between the two ends. The germline gives CDR1 SEHNR, CDR2 FQNEAQ (reference sequence). The CDR3 region is CASSSTEGYTF. CDR3 sequence (DNA): TGTGCCAGCAGCTCAACGGAGGGCTACACCTTC.

This clonotype was observed a handful of times. In nucleotides, the CDR3 is TGTGCCAGCGCCTCCGCTTCCTTGGGGGACGACGAGCAGTACTTC. This codes for CASASASLGDDEQYF. The chain uses TRBV28 and TRBJ2-7; either TRBD1 or TRBD2 may supply D (5 bases each). Per the germline V gene, CDR1 is MDHEN and CDR2 is SYDVKM. CDR3 length: 15 residues. With 8 bases removed from V and 5 bases from J, the gap between germline ends came to 22 bases. Filled out from reference TRBV28 and TRBJ2-7, the complete variable domain reads DVKVTQSSRYLVKRTGEKVFLECVQDMDHENMFWYRQDPGLGLRLIYFSYDVKMKEKGDIPEGYSVSREKKERFSLILESASTNQTSMYLCASASASLGDDEQYFGPGTRLTVT.

The CDR3 protein is CSARDSRDRGSPLHF. DNA for the CDR3: TGCAGTGCTAGGGACTCCCGGGACAGGGGATCACCCCTCCACTTT. The chain employs TRBV20-1 and TRBJ1-6; 10 bases line up with TRBD1. Germline CDR1 DFQATT, CDR2 SNEGSKA (reference sequence). This CDR3 region has 15 residues. The ends lost 3 bases at V and 10 bases at J; junction bases unmatched: 9.

This clonotype was detected only a few times. This chain connects TRBV6-2 or TRBV6-3 to TRBJ2-3, with D hard to call. The germline V and J ends were trimmed by 4 bases and 3 bases, with 14 bases remaining between them. CDR1 is MNHEY, CDR2 SVGEGT, per germline. The CDR3 covers 15 residues. CDR3 sequence (DNA): TGTGCCAGCAGTTTGCTCCTCCTAGGTACAGATACGCAGTATTTT. Protein: CASSLLLLGTDTQYF.

V usage is TRBV20-1 and J usage is TRBJ2-5, with unresolved D. Trimming removed 3 bases from V and 0 bases from J, with 11 bases in between. Germline lookup yields CDR1 DFQATT and CDR2 SNEGSKA (reference sequence). The CDR3 is 14 residues long. CDR3 region: CSASWWLDQETQYF. In DNA form, the CDR3 reads TGCAGTGCTAGCTGGTGGCTAGACCAAGAGACCCAGTACTTC.

Comment on this clonotype: A read error may explain this, as a much larger clone is one base away. This sequence joins TRBV27 and TRBJ1-2, with TRBD1 identical over 10 bases. Germline V CDR1 and CDR2: MNHEY, SMNVEV (reference sequence). This CDR3 region has 13 residues. Here the CDR3 reads CASSLGQGYDYTF. The CDR3 bases are TGTGCCAGCAGCCTGGGACAGGGGTATGACTACACCTTC.